This entry describes one TCR beta chain. No cognate antigen has been identified for it. Per-base quality was not reported, and no clone a single base away is much larger than it. The immunoSEQ Assay was used to sequence TCR beta CDR3 regions from DNA. The paper's processing steps were these. T cell density was computed as TCR beta template counts normalized to usable DNA estimated by amplifying housekeeping genes. Richness was estimated with the preseqR package, extrapolating to 400,000 templates for PBMC samples and 120,000 templates for tissue samples. Clonality was taken to be one minus Pielou's evenness. To identify tissue-enriched TCRs, differential abundance testing was run on productive amino-acid clonotypes with a minimum total count of 5 and an alpha of 0.1. The Jaccard Index and the Morisita Overlap Index were used to quantify repertoire overlap between compartments. GLIPH grouped TCR beta CDR3s together with public tetramer-defined viral CDR3s, and a viral motif had to include at least three viral sequences and also show V-gene enrichment. Drawn from immuneACCESS, this table holds only the in-frame rearrangements with V and J called that TCRdb kept. Clones are partly lost; checked studies trace under half to an unresolved V gene and leave the rest unexplained. V and J calls and clone size are copied from that table; D and trimming were computed from the DNA. The sample table lists about 33,000 clones, 85% to 90% of them with a count of one. The ten top clones hold 3.5% to 5% of the sample.

The CDR3 runs 17 amino acids, cysteine and phenylalanine included. Only the CDR3 DNA stays, 51 bases, in frame from base 1. CDR1 and CDR2, looked up from the germline V gene, are SQVTM and ANQGSEA. Trimming takes 4 bases off V and 3 bases off J; junction bases not matched to a gene: 14. At diagnosis, tumor, uninvolved tumor-adjacent lung and peripheral blood were collected and then preserved as a mix of FFPE and fresh-frozen material. For TCR repertoire profiling, blood samples were analyzed as peripheral blood mononuclear cells. These data belong to a study of T cells in localized non-small cell lung cancer (dated by TCRdb to 2020 to 2022). Regarding the research as a whole: The study examined T cell repertoires in roughly 240 patients with early-stage NSCLC and compared tumors with uninvolved tumor-adjacent lungs. The cohort was made up of around 240 treatment-naive NSCLC patients whose localized lung tumors had been resected. NSCLC patients had a mean age of approximately 70 years, and around 140 were male and nearly 110 female. General study outcomes and caveats: Uninvolved tumor-adjacent lung showed the highest T cell clonality, higher than tumor, which suggests more focused antigenic responses in the uninvolved tumor-adjacent lung. Because the study design was exploratory, TCR variables were selected using unadjusted p-values without false-discovery rate correction. Longer overall survival was associated with higher blood T cell density, whereas shorter survival was associated with higher adjacent-lung clonality. Because multi-region sequencing of the tumors was not done, intratumor heterogeneity could not be ruled out. A median of approximately 57 of the top 100 tumor clones were detected in paired uninvolved adjacent lung, and under 30 of these tumor clones were also found among the top 100 clones of the paired uninvolved adjacent lung.

The TCR originated in a man between 40 and 69 years old with stage I lung adenocarcinoma. Recombination joined TRBV29-1 with TRBJ1-2; 10 central bases correspond to TRBD1. The material sequenced was peripheral blood, taken before any cancer treatment. Here is the DNA: TGCAGCGTTGGTTCCCGGGACAGGGGTCCCAAGTACTATGGCTACACCTTC. The translation is CSVGSRDRGPKYYGYTF.